The 11 T cell receptor beta chains presented below share a single source sample, sequenced in a study of post-analysis software for immune sequencing data. These receptors' targets are unknown. The library was made from cDNA and included unique molecular identifiers. TCRdb redid the calling of the PCR reads with MiXCR, one entry per CDR3 protein. Found here are about 620,000 distinct CDR3 sequences, about 40% of them singletons; the top ten hold under 2%. Findings and caveats of the study: Included in a set of roughly 5 TRBV segments more frequent in patients than controls were TRBV5-6, TRBV5-1 and TRBV20-1.

Sequencing used blood. These receptors originate from a girl aged 5 to 17 with multiple sclerosis.

The table lists this clonotype with a count of one. The chain combines TRBV6-1 with TRBJ1-1; TRBD1 matches at 7 bases. V was clipped by 7 bases and J by 5 bases; unmatched bases: 4. This CDR3 has 12 amino acids. Per the germline V gene, CDR1 is MNHNS and CDR2 is SASEGT. The CDR3 spells CASKTGRTEAFF. DNA of the CDR3: TGTGCCAGCAAGACAGGGCGAACTGAAGCTTTCTTT.

There are a few counts of this clonotype. The V gene is TRBV6-1, the J gene TRBJ2-7; the D is unclear. Germline-derived CDR1 and CDR2 are MNHNS and SASEGT. There are 13 residues in the CDR3. V shed 3 bases and J shed 4 bases, with 10 bases lying between them. CDR3 sequence (DNA): TGTGCCAGCAGTGATAGATTTCCTTACGAGCAGTACTTC. This gives the protein CASSDRFPYEQYF.

Of note for this clonotype: As the CDR3 is not closed by the conserved phenylalanine or tryptophan, this likely results from a read error. J is TRBJ2-3 and V is TRBV24-1; the match to TRBD2 covers 9 bases. Germline CDR1 KGHDR, CDR2 SFDVKD. This CDR3 comprises 14 residues. V lost 4 bases, J lost 8 bases, and 6 bases stayed unmatched. This chain's CDR3 is CATSETLSGSTQYV. The CDR3 coding sequence is TGTGCCACCAGTGAGACCCTTAGCGGGAGTACGCAGTATGTT.

As concerns this clonotype: A read error may account for a junction end that differs from germline. The chain couples TRBV4-1 to TRBJ2-7, with a possible D match to TRBD2 (5 bases). Germline V gene data show CDR1 as MGHRA and CDR2 as YSYEKL. The CDR3 loop spans 15 amino acids. Here the CDR3 reads CASSQDGLENYGQYF. CDR3 DNA: TGCGCCAGCAGCCAAGATGGACTGGAGAACTACGGGCAGTACTTC.

The CDR3 loop reads CASSYPVRSYEQYF. The CDR3 DNA is TGTGCCAGCAGTTACCCGGTCCGCTCCTACGAGCAGTACTTC. The chain joins TRBV6-6 to TRBJ2-7; D is ambiguous. The germline CDR1 and CDR2 sequences are MNHNY and SVGAGI (reference sequence). The ends were cut back, 2 bases at V and 0 bases at J, with 8 bases in the middle. The CDR3 totals 14 residues.

This clonotype has just a few counts. The rearrangement joins TRBV27 to TRBJ1-2; D unclear. Between the trimmed V and J ends, which lost 2 bases and 3 bases, there was a span of 7 bases. Per germline, CDR1 MNHEY and CDR2 SMNVEV (reference sequence). The CDR3 loop spans 13 amino acids. The CDR3 protein is CASSLRPDYGYTF. In DNA, the CDR3 is TGTGCCAGCAGTTTAAGGCCCGACTATGGCTACACCTTC.

The chain is built from TRBV9 and TRBJ2-7; 7 nucleotides line up with TRBD2. Germline trimming cut 4 bases from V and 3 bases from J; bases unmatched to any gene: 16. Looked up from germline, CDR1 is SGDLS and CDR2 is YYNGEE. The CDR3 runs 17 residues. CDR3: CASSSSGAGGSYYEQYF. The CDR3 region has the DNA TGTGCCAGCAGCTCCTCTGGAGCTGGCGGGAGCTACTACGAGCAGTACTTC.

The sample holds a few counts of this clonotype. This chain connects TRBV12-3 or TRBV12-4 to TRBJ2-5, with 8 positions matching TRBD1. With 4 bases clipped from V and 5 bases from J, the junction kept 6 bases outside the gene matches. The CDR3 length is 14 residues. The CDR3 nucleotides are TGTGCCAGCAGTTATTATACAGGGGGGGAGACCCAGTACTTC. Amino acids: CASSYYTGGETQYF.

The V call is TRBV27, the J call TRBJ2-2; D call uncertain. Germline V gene lookup returns CDR1 MNHEY and CDR2 SMNVEV (reference sequence). The V end lost 3 bases, the J end lost 2 bases, and 4 bases lay between the germline ends. The CDR3 runs to 13 residues. As DNA, the CDR3 is TGTGCCAGCAGTTTCCCAAACACCGGGGAGCTGTTTTTT. Amino acid sequence: CASSFPNTGELFF.

The chain recombines TRBV12-3 or TRBV12-4 with TRBJ1-5, with TRBD1 as a possible D gene (6 bases). V was trimmed by 5 bases and J by 6 bases, leaving 14 bases between them. There are 14 residues in the CDR3. CDR3 nucleotide sequence: TGTGCCAGCAGTGCCGACAGGACAAGTCAGCCCCAGCATTTT. Translating it yields CASSADRTSQPQHF.

J is TRBJ1-2 and V is TRBV7-2; no clear D. Germline-derived CDR1 and CDR2 are SGHTA and FQGNSA. The CDR3 has 15 residues. Deletions cut 4 bases from V and 4 bases from J, with 16 bases between. The CDR3 region has the DNA TGTGCCAGCAGCTACAGTCATACGGGGTTCTATGGCTACACCTTC. This encodes CASSYSHTGFYGYTF.